This T cell receptor beta chain comes out of a study of blood T cell repertoires in COVID-19. Per germline, CDR1 SEHNR and CDR2 FQNEAQ (reference sequence). Trimming cost V 4 bases and J 3 bases, with 10 bases left between them. This CDR3 has 13 amino acids. Assay: immunoSEQ multiplex PCR; the TCRdb copy retains only in-frame clones and omits some. Seen here are approximately 670,000 clones, 75% to 90% observed once, and the top ten hold about 0.24%. Material: peripheral blood. The TCR originated in a woman between 18 and 29 years old with acute or convalescent COVID-19. The rearrangement uses TRBV7-9 and TRBJ2-7; a weak D match, TRBD1 (6 bases). CDR3: CASSWDTDYEQYF. The CDR3 DNA reads as TGTGCCAGCAGCTGGGACACAGACTACGAGCAGTACTTC.